These 2 T cell receptor beta chains originate from one sample sequenced in a study of T cell responses to AZD1222 COVID-19 vaccine. Repertoires were generated with immunoSEQ multiplex PCR, while TCRdb's copy carries only in-frame clones and drops some. The top ten hold approximately 8.4% of the sample, which has about 120,000 clones, 85% to 90% seen once. Sequenced here: peripheral blood, sampled on day 0 of AZD1222 vaccination. The receptor source for this set is an adult in good health.

The CDR3 DNA is TGTGCCAGCAGTGACTCGGCGGGAGTCAATGAGCAGTTCTTC. Translating gives CASSDSAGVNEQFF. The V gene is TRBV6-4, the J gene TRBJ2-1; 7 nucleotides match TRBD2. The CDR3 extends over 14 amino acids. CDR1 and CDR2 (germline): MRHNA, SNTAGT. V was pared by 0 bases and J by 6 bases, with 2 bases of the junction left unmatched.

The chain employs TRBV28 and TRBJ1-1; no definite D call. CDR3 length: 12 residues. Germline V gives CDR1 MDHEN, CDR2 SYDVKM. V was pared by 3 bases and J by 0 bases, with 2 bases between. This chain's CDR3 is CASSFMNTEAFF. CDR3 DNA sequence: TGTGCCAGCAGTTTTATGAACACTGAAGCTTTCTTT.